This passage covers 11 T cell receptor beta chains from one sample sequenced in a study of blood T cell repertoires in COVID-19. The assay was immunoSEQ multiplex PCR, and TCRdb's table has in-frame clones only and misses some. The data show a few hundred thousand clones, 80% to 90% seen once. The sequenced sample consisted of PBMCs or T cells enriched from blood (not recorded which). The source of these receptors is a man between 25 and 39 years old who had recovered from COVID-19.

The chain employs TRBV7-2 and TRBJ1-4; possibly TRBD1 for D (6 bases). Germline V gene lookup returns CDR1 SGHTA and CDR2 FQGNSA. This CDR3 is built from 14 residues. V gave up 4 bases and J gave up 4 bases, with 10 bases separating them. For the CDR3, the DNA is TGTGCCAGCAGCTCGCGGGGGCTTAATGAAAAACTGTTTTTT. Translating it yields CASSSRGLNEKLFF.

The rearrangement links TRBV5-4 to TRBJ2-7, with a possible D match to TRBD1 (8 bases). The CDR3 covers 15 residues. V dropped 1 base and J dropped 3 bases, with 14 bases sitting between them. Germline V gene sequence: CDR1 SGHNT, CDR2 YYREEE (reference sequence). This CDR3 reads CASSLNRGGGYEQYF. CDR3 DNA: TGTGCCAGCAGCTTGAACAGGGGGGGAGGCTACGAGCAGTACTTC.

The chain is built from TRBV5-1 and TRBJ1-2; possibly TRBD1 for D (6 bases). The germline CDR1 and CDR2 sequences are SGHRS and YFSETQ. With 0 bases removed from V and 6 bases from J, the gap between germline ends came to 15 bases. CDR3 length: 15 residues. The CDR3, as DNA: TGCGCCAGCAGCTTGGTTGCCCGGGCAGGGGATGGCTACACCTTC. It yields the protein CASSLVARAGDGYTF.

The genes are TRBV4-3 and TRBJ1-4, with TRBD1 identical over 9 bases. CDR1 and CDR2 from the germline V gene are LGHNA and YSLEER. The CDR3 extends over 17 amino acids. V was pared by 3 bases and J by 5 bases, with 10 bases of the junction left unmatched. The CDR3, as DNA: TGCGCCAGCAGCCAGAGCGGATCCGGGACAGGGAATGAAAAACTGTTTTTT. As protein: CASSQSGSGTGNEKLFF.

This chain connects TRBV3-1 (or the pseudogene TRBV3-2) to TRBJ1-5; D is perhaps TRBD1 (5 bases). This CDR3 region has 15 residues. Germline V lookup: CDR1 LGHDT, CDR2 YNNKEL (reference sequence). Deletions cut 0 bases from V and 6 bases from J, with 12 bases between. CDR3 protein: CASSQDHRWGQPQHF. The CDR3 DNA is TGTGCCAGCAGCCAAGACCACAGGTGGGGTCAGCCCCAGCATTTT.

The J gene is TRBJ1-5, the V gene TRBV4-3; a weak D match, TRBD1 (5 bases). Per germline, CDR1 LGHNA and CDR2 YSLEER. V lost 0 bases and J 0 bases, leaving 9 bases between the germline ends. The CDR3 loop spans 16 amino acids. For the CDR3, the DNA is TGCGCCAGCAGCCAAGAAGGACAATCTAGCAATCAGCCCCAGCATTTT. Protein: CASSQEGQSSNQPQHF.

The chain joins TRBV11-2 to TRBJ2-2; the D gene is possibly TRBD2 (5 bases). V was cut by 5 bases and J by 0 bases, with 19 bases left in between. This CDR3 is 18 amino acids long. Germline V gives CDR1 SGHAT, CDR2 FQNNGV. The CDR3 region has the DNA TGTGCCAGCAGCCTCGCTCTGGGTAGCGCAACGAACACCGGGGAGCTGTTTTTT. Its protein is CASSLALGSATNTGELFF.

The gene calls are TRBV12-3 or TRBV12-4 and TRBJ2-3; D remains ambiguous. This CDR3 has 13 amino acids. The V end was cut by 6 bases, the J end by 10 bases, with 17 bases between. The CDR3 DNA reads TGTGCCAGCAGCCTCCGTGATAGCCTTGCGCAGTATTTT. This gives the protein CASSLRDSLAQYF.

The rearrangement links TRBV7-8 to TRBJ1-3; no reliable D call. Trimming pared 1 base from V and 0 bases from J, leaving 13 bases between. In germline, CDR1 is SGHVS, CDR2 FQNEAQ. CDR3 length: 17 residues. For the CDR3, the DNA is TGTGCCAGCAGCTTAGGGTCCCGGGTCAGCTCTGGAAACACCATATATTTT. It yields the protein CASSLGSRVSSGNTIYF.

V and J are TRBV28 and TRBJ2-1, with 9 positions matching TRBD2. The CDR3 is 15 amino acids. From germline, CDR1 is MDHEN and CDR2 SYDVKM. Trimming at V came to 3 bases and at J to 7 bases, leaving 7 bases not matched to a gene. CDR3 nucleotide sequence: TGTGCCAGCAGTTTGGCGGGGGGGCGGGAGAATGAGCAGTTCTTC. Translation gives CASSLAGGRENEQFF.

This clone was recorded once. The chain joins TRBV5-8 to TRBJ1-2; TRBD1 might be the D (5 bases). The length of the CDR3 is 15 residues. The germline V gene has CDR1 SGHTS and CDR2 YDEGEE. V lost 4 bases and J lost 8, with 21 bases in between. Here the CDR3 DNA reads TGTGCCAGCAGCCTGGGACCCTCCATGCAGGGCGGCTACACCTTC. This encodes CASSLGPSMQGGYTF.